This TCR beta chain was documented in a study of lymphopenia after photon versus proton radiotherapy. Sequencing used immunoSEQ multiplex PCR; TCRdb keeps in-frame clones, though not all of them. This repertoire shows around 15,000 clones, 80% to 90% found once; its top ten account for 58%. The material was peripheral blood, obtained from a patient treated with proton-based radiotherapy. The sequence came from a woman aged 60-70 years with cholangiocarcinoma. Some clones in this sample may be carry-over from other donors' samples.

This chain's CDR3 is CASSRRRLRVYNEQFF. In DNA form, the CDR3 reads TGTGCCAGCAGCCGCAGGCGGTTGAGGGTCTACAATGAGCAGTTCTTC. V gene TRBV5-6 combines with J gene TRBJ2-1, with D tentatively TRBD2 (5 bases). Germline values: CDR1 SGHDT, CDR2 YYEEEE. Trimming stripped 4 bases from V and 3 bases from J, with 17 bases between. This CDR3 is 16 amino acids long.